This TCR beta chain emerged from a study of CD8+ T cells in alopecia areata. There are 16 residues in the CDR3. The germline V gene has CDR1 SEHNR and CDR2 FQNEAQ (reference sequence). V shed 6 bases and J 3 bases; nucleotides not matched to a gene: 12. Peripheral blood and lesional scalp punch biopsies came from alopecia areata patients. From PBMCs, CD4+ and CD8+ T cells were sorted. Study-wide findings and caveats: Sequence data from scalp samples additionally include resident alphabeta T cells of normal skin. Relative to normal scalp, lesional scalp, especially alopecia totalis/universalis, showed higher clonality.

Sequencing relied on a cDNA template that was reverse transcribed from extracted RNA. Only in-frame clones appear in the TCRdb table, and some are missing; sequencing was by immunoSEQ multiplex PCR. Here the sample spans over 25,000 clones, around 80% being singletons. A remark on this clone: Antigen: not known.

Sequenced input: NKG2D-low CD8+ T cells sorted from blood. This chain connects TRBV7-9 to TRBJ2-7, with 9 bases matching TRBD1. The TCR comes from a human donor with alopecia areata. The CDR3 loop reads CASSLSTGTGIYEQYF. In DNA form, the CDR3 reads TGTGCCAGCAGTCTTAGCACCGGGACAGGGATCTACGAGCAGTACTTC. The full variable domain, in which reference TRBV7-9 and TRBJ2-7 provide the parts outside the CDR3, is DTGVSQNPRHKITKRGQNVTFRCDPISEHNRLYWYRQTLGQGPEFLTYFQNEAQLEKSRLLSDRFSAERPKGSFSTLEIQRTEQGDSAMYLCASSLSTGTGIYEQYFGPGTRLTVT.